The 30 T cell receptor beta chains below were found in one sample sequenced in a study of shared clonotypes between healthy human individuals. The method was immunoSEQ multiplex PCR; TCRdb's version includes in-frame clones alone and lacks a portion of them. In the table there are just over 2,000,000 clones, 85% to 95% of which are singletons. Sample: naive CD4+ T cells sorted from blood. Subset given: CD45RA+ positively selected. These receptors originate from a man in his late teens or twenties in good health.

The V call is TRBV6-4, the J call TRBJ1-2; 9 nucleotides line up with TRBD1. The CDR3 sequence is 15 residues long. CDR1 is MRHNA and CDR2 is SNTAGT in the germline V gene. Trimming took 5 bases from V and 2 from J; bases not matched to a gene: 6. In DNA, the CDR3 is TGTGCCAGCAGTTCTACCGGGACAGGGAACTATGGCTACACCTTC. Protein: CASSSTGTGNYGYTF.

CDR3 DNA sequence: TGTGCCAGCAGCTACGACAGGGGGAGTGCAGCTTTCTTT. This encodes CASSYDRGSAAFF. V usage is TRBV6-5 and J usage is TRBJ1-1; 9 nucleotides line up with TRBD1. Unmatched junction bases numbered 9, after V lost 6 bases and J lost 10 bases. CDR3 size: 13 residues. CDR1 and CDR2 (germline): MNHEY, SVGAGI.

The chain links TRBV19 to TRBJ2-1; 12 positions match TRBD2. V lost 5 bases to trimming and J lost 4 bases; unmatched junction nucleotides: 3. Germline V gives CDR1 LNHDA, CDR2 SQIVND (reference sequence). The CDR3 is 15 amino acids. CDR3 protein: CASSLGTSGYNEQFF. For the CDR3, the DNA is TGTGCCAGTAGTCTCGGGACTAGCGGGTACAATGAGCAGTTCTTC.

The chain employs TRBV7-8 and TRBJ2-7; 7 bases are shared with TRBD1. V lost 2 bases, J lost 3 bases, and 7 bases stayed unmatched. This CDR3 is built from 15 residues. Germline V gene lookup returns CDR1 SGHVS and CDR2 FQNEAQ. This CDR3 reads CASSLRGQTVYEQYF. Written as DNA, the CDR3 is TGTGCCAGCAGCTTAAGGGGACAGACTGTCTACGAGCAGTACTTC.

This chain connects TRBV6-1 to TRBJ2-7, with D possibly matching TRBD1 (6 bases). V was clipped by 7 bases and J by 9 bases, with 16 bases between them. This CDR3 has 12 amino acids. Germline values: CDR1 MNHNS, CDR2 SASEGT. CDR3 residues: CASTETGWWQYF. The CDR3 region has the DNA TGTGCCAGCACCGAGACAGGATGGTGGCAGTACTTC.

This chain connects TRBV10-3 to TRBJ2-6; D uncertain. Deletions cut 0 bases from V and 0 bases from J, with 9 bases between. The germline V gene has CDR1 ENHRY and CDR2 SYGVKD. This CDR3 is built from 17 residues. The CDR3 DNA reads as TGTGCCATCAGTGAGTCTAACACCTTCTCTGGGGCCAACGTCCTGACTTTC. Protein product: CAISESNTFSGANVLTF.

The genes are TRBV7-2 and TRBJ2-5; D may be TRBD1 (6 bases). The CDR3 loop spans 14 amino acids. Germline V gene data show CDR1 as SGHTA and CDR2 as FQGNSA. Trimming stripped 3 bases from V and 4 bases from J, with 12 bases between. DNA for the CDR3: TGTGCCAGCAGCTTCGAGACAGGAAGAGAGACCCAGTACTTC. This gives the protein CASSFETGRETQYF.

The chain is built from TRBV5-1 and TRBJ2-2, with D unresolved. With 3 bases removed from V and 5 bases from J, the gap between germline ends came to 2 bases. This CDR3 comprises 11 residues. Germline loops: CDR1 SGHRS, CDR2 YFSETQ. CDR3 DNA: TGCGCCAGCAGCTATACCGGGGAGCTGTTTTTT. This sequence encodes CASSYTGELFF.

This rearrangement joins TRBV6-5 to TRBJ2-3, with 7 positions matching TRBD2. The CDR3 is 14 amino acids. Germline assignment: CDR1 MNHEY and CDR2 SVGAGI. Germline trimming cut 8 bases from V and 2 bases from J; bases unmatched to any gene: 7. The CDR3 protein is CASPWGGITDTQYF. DNA of the CDR3: TGTGCCAGCCCTTGGGGGGGGATCACAGATACGCAGTATTTT.

The chain links TRBV6-5 to TRBJ2-1, with D hard to call. Per the germline V gene, CDR1 is MNHEY and CDR2 is SVGAGI. The CDR3 contains 14 residues. The V end lost 0 bases, the J end lost 6 bases, and 9 bases lay between the germline ends. The CDR3 region has the DNA TGTGCCAGCAGTTACTCAGGGCCCTTCAATGAGCAGTTCTTC. Protein sequence: CASSYSGPFNEQFF.

This chain uses TRBV28 with TRBJ1-2; a weak D match, TRBD1 (5 bases). The CDR3 sequence is 16 residues long. The V and J ends lost 3 bases and 2 bases respectively, with 16 bases between them. Per germline, CDR1 MDHEN and CDR2 SYDVKM. CDR3 protein: CASSLPGTPVNYGYTF. In nucleotides, the CDR3 is TGTGCCAGCAGTTTGCCCGGGACTCCCGTAAACTATGGCTACACCTTC.

This chain connects TRBV2 to TRBJ1-1, with a weak D call TRBD1 (5 bases). Per germline, CDR1 SNHLY and CDR2 FYNNEI. The CDR3 sequence is 14 residues long. Trimming shortened V by 1 base and J by 4 bases, and 10 bases separated the two germline ends. CDR3 region: CASSEEGTVTEAFF. The CDR3 bases are TGTGCCAGCAGTGAAGAAGGGACGGTCACTGAAGCTTTCTTT. The whole variable domain, filled in from reference TRBV2 and TRBJ1-1, reads EPEVTQTPSHQVTQMGQEVILRCVPISNHLYFYWYRQILGQKVEFLVSFYNNEISEKSEIFDDQFSVERPDGSNFTLKIRSTKLEDSAMYFCASSEEGTVTEAFFGQGTRLTVV.

The V and J genes are TRBV5-1 and TRBJ2-2; D remains unclear. Per the germline V gene, CDR1 is SGHRS and CDR2 is YFSETQ. The CDR3 totals 16 residues. V was pared by 7 bases and J by 5 bases, with 21 bases between. For the CDR3, the DNA is TGCGCCAGCCTAAAAGACAACTCAATTTCGACCGGGGAGCTGTTTTTT. It is translated as CASLKDNSISTGELFF. Full variable domain (rest looked up from reference TRBV5-1 and TRBJ2-2): KAGVTQTPRYLIKTRGQQVTLSCSPISGHRSVSWYQQTPGQGLQFLFEYFSETQRNKGNFPGRFSGRQFSNSRSEMNVSTLELGDSALYLCASLKDNSISTGELFFGEGSRLTVL.

CDR3 sequence reads: CASSWDQVQPQHF. In DNA, the CDR3 is TGTGCCAGCAGCTGGGACCAAGTTCAGCCCCAGCATTTT. The genes are TRBV7-2 and TRBJ1-5, with a tentative D call TRBD1 (5 bases). Germline V gene sequence: CDR1 SGHTA, CDR2 FQGNSA. CDR3 length: 13 residues. The V end lost 4 bases, the J end lost 6 bases, and 10 bases lay between the germline ends.

The chain combines TRBV25-1 with TRBJ1-1; D unresolved. CDR1 MGHDK and CDR2 SYGVNS come from the germline V gene. The CDR3 is 15 amino acids. With 6 bases removed from V and 4 bases from J, the gap between germline ends came to 18 bases. The CDR3 loop reads CASSQLGGGLTEAFF. In nucleotides, the CDR3 is TGTGCCAGCAGCCAACTAGGCGGTGGACTCACTGAAGCTTTCTTT.

The gene calls are TRBV5-1 and TRBJ2-3, with 8 positions matching TRBD1. V trimming: 4 bases; J trimming: 4 bases; junction bases outside the gene matches: 11. Looked up from germline, CDR1 is SGHRS and CDR2 is YFSETQ. This CDR3 comprises 16 residues. The chain's CDR3 is CASSLGSRGQADTQYF. CDR3 DNA sequence: TGCGCCAGCAGCCTGGGGAGCAGGGGGCAGGCAGATACGCAGTATTTT.

The table lists this clone with a count of one. The genes are TRBV15 and TRBJ1-5; no reliable D call. V lost 3 bases to trimming and J lost 7 bases, with 10 bases between them. Per germline, CDR1 LNHNV and CDR2 YYDKDF (reference sequence). The CDR3 runs to 13 residues. CDR3 nucleotide sequence: TGTGCCACCAGCAGGGTGGGTTGGCAGCCCCAGCATTTT. Amino acid sequence: CATSRVGWQPQHF.

The chain couples TRBV10-3 to TRBJ1-6; the match to TRBD1 covers 7 bases. CDR3 length: 14 amino acids. V lost 6 bases, J lost 7 bases, and 6 bases stayed unmatched. From germline, CDR1 is ENHRY and CDR2 SYGVKD. CDR3 sequence reads: CAISLQGPNSPLHF. CDR3 DNA: TGTGCCATCAGCCTACAGGGGCCCAATTCACCCCTCCACTTT.

The V gene is TRBV6-5, the J gene TRBJ2-5; 10 bases align to TRBD2. Germline V gives CDR1 MNHEY, CDR2 SVGAGI. This CDR3 comprises 15 residues. The J segment lost 3 bases and the V segment lost 5 bases, leaving 6 bases of the junction unmatched. The CDR3 spells CASSPLAGAKETQYF. The CDR3 nucleotides are TGTGCCAGCAGTCCCCTAGCGGGGGCCAAAGAGACCCAGTACTTC.

The gene calls are TRBV7-3 and TRBJ2-2; the match to TRBD1 covers 9 bases. Per germline, CDR1 SGHTA and CDR2 FQGTGA. Trimming cost V 1 base and J 1 base; bases outside gene matches: 1. This CDR3 comprises 16 residues. The DNA for the CDR3 is TGTGCCAGCAGCTTAATGGGACAGGGGAACACCGGGGAGCTGTTTTTT. Encoded protein: CASSLMGQGNTGELFF.

The chain carries TRBV10-3 and TRBJ2-2; TRBD2 aligns across 8 bases. The CDR3 is made up of 15 amino acids. The trim removed 5 bases at V and 0 bases at J, leaving 2 bases unmatched. CDR1 and CDR2 (germline): ENHRY, SYGVKD. The CDR3 here is CAISTTSANTGELFF. CDR3 DNA: TGTGCCATCAGTACGACTAGCGCGAACACCGGGGAGCTGTTTTTT.

J is TRBJ1-1 and V is TRBV18, with unresolved D. CDR3 length equals 16 residues. Germline loops: CDR1 KGHSH, CDR2 LQKENI. The ends were cut back, 1 base at V and 4 bases at J, with 16 bases in the middle. The CDR3 DNA reads as TGTGCCAGCTCACCACTTCAGGCGACTGGGGTCACTGAAGCTTTCTTT. Its protein product is CASSPLQATGVTEAFF.

The V and J genes are TRBV25-1 and TRBJ2-1; tentatively, D is TRBD2 (5 bases). The CDR3 is 16 residues long. V was cut by 1 base and J by 0 bases, with 10 bases left in between. Germline CDR1 and CDR2: MGHDK and SYGVNS. The CDR3 DNA follows: TGTGCCAGCAGTGAATCCGGGGTAAGCTCCTACAATGAGCAGTTCTTC. It is translated as CASSESGVSSYNEQFF.

The J gene is TRBJ1-2, the V gene TRBV27; weak D call: TRBD1 (6 bases). V was cut by 5 bases and J by 5 bases, with 12 bases left in between. The CDR3 is 13 amino acids. Germline CDR1 reads MNHEY; CDR2 reads SMNVEV (reference sequence). CDR3 residues: CASSRSGVYGYTF. CDR3 bases: TGTGCCAGCAGTCGATCAGGGGTATATGGCTACACCTTC.

This chain uses TRBV9 with TRBJ1-1; unclear D gene. CDR1 is SGDLS, CDR2 YYNGEE, per germline. This CDR3 contains 16 residues. Trimming took off 0 bases at V and 0 bases at J, with 12 bases between the two ends. The CDR3 DNA sequence: TGTGCCAGCAGCGTAGCGGCCCGCCTCATGAACACTGAAGCTTTCTTT. As protein: CASSVAARLMNTEAFF. The full variable domain, in which reference TRBV9 and TRBJ1-1 provide the parts outside the CDR3, is DSGVTQTPKHLITATGQRVTLRCSPRSGDLSVYWYQQSLDQGLQFLIQYYNGEERAKGNILERFSAQQFPDLHSELNLSSLELGDSALYFCASSVAARLMNTEAFFGQGTRLTVV.

The V call is TRBV11-2, the J call TRBJ2-7; D assignment may be TRBD1 or TRBD2 (6 bases each). Between the trimmed V and J ends, which lost 8 bases and 0 bases, there was a span of 14 bases. CDR1 is SGHAT, CDR2 FQNNGV, per germline. The CDR3 extends over 14 amino acids. This CDR3 is CASSTGALSYEQYF. As DNA, the CDR3 is TGTGCCAGCTCCACGGGGGCCCTCTCCTACGAGCAGTACTTC.

The rearrangement uses TRBV5-1 and TRBJ2-3; 8 positions agree with TRBD2. V shed 0 bases, J shed 4 bases, and the junction held 4 bases outside the gene matches. Germline CDR1 reads SGHRS; CDR2 reads YFSETQ. The CDR3 covers 15 residues. The chain's CDR3 is CASSLDPSGPDTQYF. The CDR3 coding sequence is TGCGCCAGCAGCTTGGATCCTAGCGGGCCAGATACGCAGTATTTT. Full variable domain (missing parts from reference TRBV5-1 and TRBJ2-3): KAGVTQTPRYLIKTRGQQVTLSCSPISGHRSVSWYQQTPGQGLQFLFEYFSETQRNKGNFPGRFSGRQFSNSRSEMNVSTLELGDSALYLCASSLDPSGPDTQYFGPGTRLTVL.

The genes are TRBV14 and TRBJ2-4, with D perhaps TRBD1 (8 bases). Germline CDR1 SGHDN, CDR2 FVKESK. The CDR3 extends over 15 amino acids. Trimming left V 4 bases short and J 3 bases short, with 13 bases between. The CDR3 here is CASSPTGGVKNIQYF. CDR3 nucleotide sequence: TGTGCCAGCAGCCCCACAGGGGGGGTCAAAAACATTCAGTACTTC.

The rearrangement uses TRBV6-1 and TRBJ2-5; D may correspond to TRBD1 or TRBD2 (5 bases each). V was shortened by 2 bases and J by 13 bases, with 14 bases between the two germline ends. The CDR3 covers 12 residues. The germline V gene encodes CDR1 MNHNS and CDR2 SASEGT. Here the CDR3 reads CASSENEGRLYF. CDR3 in DNA: TGTGCCAGCAGTGAAAACGAGGGGAGACTGTACTTC.

In this sample, this clone turned up once. This CDR3 reads CSARTRMEQYF. Written as DNA, the CDR3 is TGCAGTGCTAGGACCCGAATGGAGCAGTACTTC. V and J are TRBV20-1 and TRBJ2-7, with D unresolved. Germline loops: CDR1 DFQATT, CDR2 SNEGSKA (reference sequence). The CDR3 spans 11 residues. Trimming shortened V by 3 bases and J by 7 bases, and 10 bases separated the two germline ends.